This TCR beta chain was found in a study of cytomegalovirus exposure and HLA in healthy donors. Findings of the study overall: Accounts indicate the classifier identified cytomegalovirus status with strong specificity and sensitivity.

Use of 60 Vbeta and 13 Jbeta primers characterized the PCR. The authors' processing: Later work found tens of millions of unique TCR beta chains, with approximately 12 million shared. Repertoires were generated with immunoSEQ multiplex PCR, while TCRdb's copy carries only in-frame clones and drops some. That table furnishes V, J and clone size, whereas the DNA furnished D and trimming. This sample has roughly 200,000 clones, with around 87% found just once. On this clone itself: What it binds is unknown.

CDR1 and CDR2 from the germline V gene are MDHEN and SYDVKM. The V end was cut by 6 bases, the J end by 7 bases, with 18 bases between. The CDR3 has 14 residues. The rearrangement joins TRBV28 to TRBJ1-1; TRBD1 might be the D (6 bases). Sequencing was performed on PBMCs. The TCR originated in a boy between 2 and 15 years old in good health and CMV-seronegative. The CDR3 region has the DNA TGTGCCAGCAGCGGTCCCACAGGGCGGTTTGAAGCTTTCTTT. As protein: CASSGPTGRFEAFF.